The sequence of this T cell receptor (beta chain) was determined in a study of blood T cell repertoires in COVID-19. At the level of the study: Acute and convalescent COVID-19 samples came from the United States, Italy and Spain. The analysed material was cDNA or gDNA that came from T cells, B-cell-depleted T cells, or PBMCs.

The germline V gene encodes CDR1 LGHDT and CDR2 YNNKEL (reference sequence). The length of the CDR3 is 14 residues. The ends were cut back, 4 bases at V and 4 bases at J, with 11 bases in the middle. Original processing notes: Reference gene primers were amplified, and this amplification served to estimate nucleated cell counts. Libraries were prepared by immunoSEQ multiplex PCR; TCRdb keeps only in-frame clonotypes and omits some of them. V, J and clone size are those of that table, while D and trimming were read from the DNA. The sample has about 54,000 clones, around 86% seen once; the top ten hold 7% to 10%.

The sequenced sample consisted of peripheral blood. This chain links TRBV3-1 (or the pseudogene TRBV3-2) with TRBJ1-3; D is possibly TRBD1 (5 bases). The sequence came from a man between 50 and 59 years old with active COVID-19. This chain's CDR3 is CASSRQSWGNTIYF. CDR3 nucleotides: TGTGCCAGCAGCCGACAGTCTTGGGGAAACACCATATATTTT.